This TCR beta chain was profiled in a study of T cell responses to AZD1222 COVID-19 vaccine. Whole-study results and caveats: Donors were largely white British and mainly female; clonal diversity was possibly underestimated. Sampling captured repertoires only after the peak T cell response. When two AZD1222 doses had been given, Spike-specific TCR breadth and depth rose.

The CDR3 covers 16 residues. The germline V gene has CDR1 KGHSH and CDR2 LQKENI. J lost 5 bases, V lost 2 bases, and 11 bases had no gene match. Assay: immunoSEQ multiplex PCR; the TCRdb copy retains only in-frame clones and omits some. The data contain some 20,000 clones, 80% to 85% of them singletons. This clone was found a few times. Its antigen remains unknown. The TCR was taken from an adult who received the AZD1222 COVID-19 vaccine. This material consisted of peripheral blood, taken 28 days after the second AZD1222 dose. The genes are TRBV18 and TRBJ2-7, with 8 bases lining up with TRBD1. The CDR3: CASSPGQGYGGHEQYF. CDR3 nucleotide sequence: TGTGCCAGCTCACCAGGACAGGGCTATGGGGGGCACGAGCAGTACTTC.